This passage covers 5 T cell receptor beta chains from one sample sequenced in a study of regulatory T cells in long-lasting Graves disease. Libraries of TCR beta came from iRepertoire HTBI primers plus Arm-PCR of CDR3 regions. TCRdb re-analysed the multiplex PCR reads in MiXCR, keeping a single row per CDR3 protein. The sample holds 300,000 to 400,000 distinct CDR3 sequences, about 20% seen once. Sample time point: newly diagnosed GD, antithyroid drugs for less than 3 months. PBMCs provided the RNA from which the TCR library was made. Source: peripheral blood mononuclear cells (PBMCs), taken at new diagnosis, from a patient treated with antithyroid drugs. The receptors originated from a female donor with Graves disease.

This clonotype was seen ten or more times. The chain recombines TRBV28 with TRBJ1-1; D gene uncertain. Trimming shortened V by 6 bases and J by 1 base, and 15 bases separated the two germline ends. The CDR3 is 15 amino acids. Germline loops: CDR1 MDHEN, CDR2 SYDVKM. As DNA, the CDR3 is TGTGCCAGCAGCCAACTCGGCGGAGGGAACACTGAAGCTTTCTTT. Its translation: CASSQLGGGNTEAFF.

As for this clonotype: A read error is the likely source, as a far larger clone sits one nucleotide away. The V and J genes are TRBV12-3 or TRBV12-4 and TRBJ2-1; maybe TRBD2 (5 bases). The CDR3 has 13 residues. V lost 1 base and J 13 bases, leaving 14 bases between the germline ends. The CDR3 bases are TGTGCCAGCAGTTTAGGAGCGGCCGAGACCCAGTTCTTC. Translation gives CASSLGAAETQFF.

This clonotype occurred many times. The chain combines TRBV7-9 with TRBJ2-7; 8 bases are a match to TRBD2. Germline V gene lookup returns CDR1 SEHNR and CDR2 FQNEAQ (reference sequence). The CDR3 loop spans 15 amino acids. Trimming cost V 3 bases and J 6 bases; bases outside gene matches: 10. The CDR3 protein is CASSFGAGAGSEQYF. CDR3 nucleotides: TGTGCCAGCAGCTTCGGAGCGGGAGCGGGGTCCGAGCAGTACTTC.

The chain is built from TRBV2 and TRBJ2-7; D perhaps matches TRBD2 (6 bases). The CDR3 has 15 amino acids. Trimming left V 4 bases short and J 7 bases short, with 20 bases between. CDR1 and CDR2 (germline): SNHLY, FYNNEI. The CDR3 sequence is CASSVSSRRAKEQYF. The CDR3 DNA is TGTGCCAGCAGTGTGTCTAGCAGGAGGGCCAAGGAGCAGTACTTC.

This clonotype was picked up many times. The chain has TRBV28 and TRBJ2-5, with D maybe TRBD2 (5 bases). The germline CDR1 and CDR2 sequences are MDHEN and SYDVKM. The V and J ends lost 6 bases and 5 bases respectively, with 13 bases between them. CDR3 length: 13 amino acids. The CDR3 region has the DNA TGTGCCAGCAGCTTAAGCGGATGGGAGACCCAGTACTTC. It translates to CASSLSGWETQYF.